Below, one TCR beta chain is given with its context. Its antigen specificity is not known. One base away there is no much larger clone; base qualities are not given. Receptors were amplified or captured by the immunoSEQ multiplex PCR assay. For the multiplex PCR, a mixture combining 60 forward primers for TCR Vbeta segments and 13 reverse primers for TCR Jbeta segments was used. The CDR3 region of rearranged TCR beta genes was amplified from genomic DNA with a multiplex PCR assay. Amplified TCR beta libraries were sequenced as 87-base-pair reads on the Illumina HiSeq System. On the study's bioinformatics: Across the 670 or so repertoires, a later analysis counted roughly 77 million unique TCR beta chains, some 11 million of which were shared by at least two donors. Raw reads were error-corrected and collapsed into unique sequences by a nearest-neighbor algorithm in which closely related sequences were merged to remove PCR and sequencing errors. To assign V, D and J gene segments, CDR3 sequences were aligned to IMGT reference sequences. For a sequence to be retained, at least a six-nucleotide match to both a V gene segment and a J gene segment was required. Rearrangements were called productive when the CDR3 lacked stop codons and stayed in frame with V and J; all others were non-productive. Following IMGT convention, CDR3 was defined as the stretch from the second conserved V-encoded cysteine to the conserved J-encoded phenylalanine. In an earlier analysis of approximately 500 of the donors, sequences lacking an unambiguous match to a single V gene segment were excluded. An earlier analysis of approximately 590 of the donors classified V segments as functional when productive rearrangements were above 56.7% and as segregating when the standard deviation between donors was above 5%. A statistical classification framework was built to diagnose cytomegalovirus status from the catalog of TCR beta chain sequences. V and J gene assignment, in a later analysis, came from comparing TCR nucleotide sequences with IMGT/GENE-DB human TR gene sequences. In a later analysis, CDR3 sequences and most-parsimonious VDJ recombination scenarios were assigned using the TCRdist pipeline. In a later analysis, every TCR beta chain was defined by the combination of its CDR3 amino acid sequence and its V-gene family, and reads without a unique V-gene family were dropped. In a later analysis, approximately 640 highly shared, low-generation-probability nucleotide sequences were removed to address suspected cross-contamination and a sequencing artifact. In a later analysis, a clonal expansion index was calculated for each public chain from normalized within-repertoire ranks of inferred template counts. In a later analysis, generation probabilities were computed with a VDJ recombination model fitted to out-of-frame rearrangements, and the resulting probabilities were checked against IGoR. In a later analysis, hypergeometric tests were used to score TCR-TCR, TCR-HLA and TCR-CMV co-occurrence, with a repertoire-size bias correction applied to TCR pairs. In a later analysis, false discovery rates were estimated by permuting HLA or CMV assignments 20 times. In a later analysis, co-occurring TCRs were grouped with DBSCAN, and TCRdist sequence similarity was added when clustering was performed within HLA-allele-positive subsets. Repertoires with fewer than 30,000 or more than 120,000 public chains were left out of co-occurrence clustering, as were five repertoires with anomalous nucleotide sharing. TCRdb took this table from immuneACCESS and kept in-frame rearrangements with V and J called. Such tables lack part of the clones; where checked against another copy, unresolved V genes explain under half of the gap, and the rest is unexplained. Clonal size and the V and J genes are those of that table, whereas D and trimming came from the DNA. This sample holds about 180,000 clones; over 80% were observed only once. The ten largest clonotypes hold 1.5% to 1.7% of the sample.

The cohort consisted of some 670 healthy bone marrow donors. Cohort members were all nominally healthy when sampled, although unrecorded immune exposures were likely present. The donor tested CMV seronegative, placing the donor among the roughly 400 seronegative members of the cohort. A peripheral blood sample was provided by each donor, and peripheral blood mononuclear cells were used for TCR beta sequencing. Genomic DNA extraction from the blood cell samples was performed with the Qiagen DNeasy Blood Extraction Kit. V gives up 3 bases and J gives up 0 bases, and the segment between their germline ends measures 10 bases. From cysteine to phenylalanine, the CDR3 is 15 amino acids long. Only the CDR3 DNA stays, 45 bases, in frame from base 1. According to the germline V gene (reference sequence), CDR1 reads MNHEY and CDR2 reads SMNVEV. This sample is drawn from a study of cytomegalovirus exposure and HLA in healthy donors (dated by TCRdb to 2016 to 2017). Regarding the study in general: An earlier analysis of several hundred of the donors reported approximately 300 Gb of sequence data and 95 million to 130 million unique TCR beta sequences obtained from around 190 million T cells. Around 320 gigabases of sequencing data and approximately 85 million unique TCR sequences were included in an early release covering about 620 HLA-typed donors. Of the roughly 390 genotyped donors, 65% to 90% fell in the genetic ancestry cluster associated with self-reported Caucasian donors. The study was designed to test whether signatures of past pathogen exposure could be identified by cataloging public T cell receptors. Using immunosequencing, the study profiled T cell repertoires from roughly 650 subjects and related those repertoires to cytomegalovirus serostatus. Along with the approximately 700-subject first cohort, a separate validation cohort of roughly 110 different subjects was used. To predict cytomegalovirus infection status, the study combined high-throughput TCR immunosequencing, statistical association of individual TCRs with disease status, and machine learning. A later analysis re-examined previously published TCR beta repertoires from about 700 donors and added high-resolution HLA genotyping to investigate patterns of TCR occurrence. The later analysis used no new phenotypic data to find candidate immune exposures, relying instead on TCR beta sequences and their occurrence across donors. To decide whether each TCR beta V gene segment behaved as functional or pseudogenic, an earlier analysis of 587 of the donors relied on high-throughput TCR beta sequencing. Donor age, sex, ethnicity and CMV serostatus were compiled alongside the repertoire data. In a later genetic analysis, genome-wide SNP genotypes for about three fifths of the roughly 670 donors were used, and that subset was treated as a discovery cohort. All discovery cohort repertoires had been generated on a single sequencing platform. HLA typing covered class I and class II loci at four-digit resolution. The number of typed donors differed by locus: about 629-630 for A, B, C, DRB1 and DQB1; roughly 510 for DQA1; approximately 610 for DPA1; and about 450 for DPB1. About five DR-DQ haplotypes were treated as single units for association and clustering because of strong linkage in the cohort. On average, roughly 240,000 unique TCR beta nucleotide sequences were sequenced per donor among some 420 genotyped donors of the cohort, with roughly a sixth of those sequences being non-productive. Broader findings and caveats from the paper: This cohort had only TCR beta chains sequenced, and the lack of alpha or paired-chain data limited which features could be detected. Some IMGT-functional V segments, including TRBV6-2 and TRBV6-3, could not be distinguished by the 87-base-pair reads and were therefore excluded. HLA typing was unavailable for some donors at each locus, so association tests used only the typed subset. Sequencing depth was assumed to be roughly uniform across donors in the presence/absence analyses, though that assumption may not hold. A later genetic analysis associated a missense DCLRE1C variant with V-gene and J-gene trimming of TCR beta chains, and an independent cohort replicated the association. In a later analysis, most CMV-associated TCR beta chains were found to appear HLA-restricted, with HLA associations seemingly driven largely by CMV exposure. It was suggested by the authors that the approach could potentially be generalized to other disease states and immunological phenotypes. Compared with the 666-donor mean, donors in an Asian-associated ancestry cluster had fewer N-insertions in productive TCRs, according to a later genetic analysis. In a later analysis, 16,951 TCR beta sequences were associated with specific HLA alleles at a false discovery rate of 0.05. An earlier analysis of several hundred of the donors showed that most TCR beta V segments appeared in productive rearrangements either about 87% or about 30% of the time, which broadly matched IMGT annotations. Correlated functional status among segregating V segments might reflect linkage disequilibrium, but an unknown experimental factor could not be ruled out. A few of the identified cytomegalovirus-associated TCR beta chains were confirmed in vitro to be specific for cytomegalovirus antigens. Compared with equally common non-associated chains, HLA-associated TCR beta chains in a later analysis were more clonally expanded and had lower generation probabilities. A later analysis found that TCR association rates varied across HLA loci, with DRB1 alleles showing the most associated TCRs and HLA-C alleles the fewest. A further reported finding was that TCR beta sequences accurately predicted the HLA-A and HLA-B alleles for most subjects in the first cohort. A cluster of highly shared sequence variants was judged likely to represent a technical artifact of the sequencing pipeline. In a later analysis, several top co-occurrence clusters were reported to appear linked to parvovirus B19, influenza, CMV and Epstein-Barr virus. Strong co-occurrence of HLA alleles, especially DR and DQ, made assigning TCR associations to individual alleles difficult. In both the original and validation cohorts, the classifier was reported to diagnose cytomegalovirus status with high specificity and sensitivity. The study gave a list of around 170 TCR beta chains associated with cytomegalovirus. Because counts were too low, seventeen rarely observed V segments, including chromosome 9 orphons, were excluded from the earlier analysis of 587 of the donors. While some public TCRs were present in many individuals, most TCR sequences turned up only very rarely across donors. For the cohort, immune exposure information was limited to CMV serostatus.

The specimen sequenced was PBMCs. This receptor was obtained from a man between 40 and 49 years old in good health and CMV-seronegative. The chain couples TRBV27 to TRBJ2-3, and the D gene may be TRBD2, 6 bases matching. The DNA sequence is TGTGCCAGCAGTTTGTTTGCGGGGAGCACAGATACGCAGTATTTT. Its translation reads: CASSLFAGSTDTQYF.